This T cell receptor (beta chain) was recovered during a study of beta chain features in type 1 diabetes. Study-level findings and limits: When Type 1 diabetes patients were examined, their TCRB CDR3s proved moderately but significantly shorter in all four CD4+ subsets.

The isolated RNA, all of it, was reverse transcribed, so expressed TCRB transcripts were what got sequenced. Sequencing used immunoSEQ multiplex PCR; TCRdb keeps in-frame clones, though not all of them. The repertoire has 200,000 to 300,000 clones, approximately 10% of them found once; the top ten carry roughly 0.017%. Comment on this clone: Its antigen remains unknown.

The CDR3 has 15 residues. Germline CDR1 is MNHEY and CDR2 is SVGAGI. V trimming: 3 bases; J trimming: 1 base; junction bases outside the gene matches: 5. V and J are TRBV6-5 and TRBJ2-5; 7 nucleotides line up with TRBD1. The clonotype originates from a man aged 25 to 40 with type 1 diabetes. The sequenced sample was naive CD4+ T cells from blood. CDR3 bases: TGTGCCAGCAGTTATAGCCGGGACAGCCAAGAGACCCAGTACTTC. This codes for CASSYSRDSQETQYF.